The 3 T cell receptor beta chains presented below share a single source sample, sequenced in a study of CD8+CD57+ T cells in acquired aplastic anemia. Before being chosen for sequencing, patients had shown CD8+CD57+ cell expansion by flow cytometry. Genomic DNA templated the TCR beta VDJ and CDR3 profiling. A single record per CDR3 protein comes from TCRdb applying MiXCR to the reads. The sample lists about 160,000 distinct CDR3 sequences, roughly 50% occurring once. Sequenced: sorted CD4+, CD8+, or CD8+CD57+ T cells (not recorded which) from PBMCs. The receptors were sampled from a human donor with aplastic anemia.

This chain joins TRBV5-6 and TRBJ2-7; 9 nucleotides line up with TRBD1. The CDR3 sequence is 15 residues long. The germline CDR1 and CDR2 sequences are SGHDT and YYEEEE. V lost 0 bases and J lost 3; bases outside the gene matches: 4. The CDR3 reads CASSLVGQGVYEQYF. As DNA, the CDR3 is TGTGCCAGCAGCTTGGTGGGACAGGGAGTCTACGAGCAGTACTTC.

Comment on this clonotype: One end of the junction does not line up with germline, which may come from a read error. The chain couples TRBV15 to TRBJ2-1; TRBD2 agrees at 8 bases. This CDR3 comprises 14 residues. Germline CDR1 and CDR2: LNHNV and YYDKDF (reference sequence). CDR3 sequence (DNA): TGTGCCACCAGCGAGCGGGAGATGGGGAATGTGCAGTTCTTC. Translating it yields CATSEREMGNVQFF. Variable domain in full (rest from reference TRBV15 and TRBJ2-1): DAMVIQNPRYQVTQFGKPVTLSCSQTLNHNVMYWYQQKSSQAPKLLFHYYDKDFNNEADTPDNFQSRRPNTSFCFLDIRSPGLGDTAMYLCATSEREMGNVQFFGPGTRLTVL.

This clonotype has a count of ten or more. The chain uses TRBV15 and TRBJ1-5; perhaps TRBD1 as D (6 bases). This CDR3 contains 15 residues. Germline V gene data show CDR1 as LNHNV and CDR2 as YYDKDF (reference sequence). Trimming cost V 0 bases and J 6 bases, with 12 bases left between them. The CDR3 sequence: CATSRDPGAGQPQHF. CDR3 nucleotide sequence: TGTGCCACCAGCAGAGATCCGGGGGCGGGTCAGCCCCAGCATTTT.